This TCR beta chain is from a study of cytomegalovirus exposure and HLA in healthy donors. The J segment lost 4 bases and the V segment lost 5 bases, leaving 8 bases of the junction unmatched. Germline assignment: CDR1 SGHTA and CDR2 FQGTGA. The CDR3 covers 14 residues. Both 60 Vbeta primers and 13 Jbeta primers went into the PCR. Libraries were prepared by immunoSEQ multiplex PCR; TCRdb keeps only in-frame clonotypes and omits some of them. The table has under 200,000 clones, around 75% seen once. About this clone: Its target is unknown.

Findings and caveats of the study: On later analysis, the bulk of CMV-associated TCR beta chains appeared to be HLA-restricted.

V gene TRBV7-3 combines with J gene TRBJ2-7; TRBD1 agrees at 7 bases. This clonotype originated in a man aged 35 to 55 in good health and CMV-seropositive. Sample: PBMCs. The CDR3 sequence is CASSILGGRYEQYF. Here the CDR3 DNA reads TGTGCCAGCAGCATCCTAGGGGGCAGGTACGAGCAGTACTTC.